The present T cell receptor beta chain was sequenced within a study of blood T cells in healthy people across ages. Study-level points and caveats: TCR beta diversity was tightly associated with the proportion of naive T cells.

Per sample, a minimum of 7 million PBMCs were isolated. It was with a sample-barcoded 5' primer and a J-beta primer mix that a second PCR of roughly 6 to 11 cycles was run. TCRdb itself ran the 5' RACE reads through MiXCR, one entry per CDR3 protein. In the table there are about 720,000 distinct CDR3 sequences, about a fifth of which are singletons. V lost 7 bases and J lost 4, with 16 bases in between. Germline V gene data show CDR1 as LGHDT and CDR2 as YNNKEL (reference sequence). The CDR3 has 14 amino acids. Turning to this clonotype: As yet, its antigen is unknown.

This TCR came from a man aged 70-80 years in good health. Sequenced: blood. V and J are TRBV3-1 and TRBJ1-1, with a possible D match to TRBD1 (5 bases). CDR3 sequence: CASTPTGGLTEAFF. CDR3 DNA sequence: TGTGCCAGCACCCCAACAGGCGGTCTCACTGAAGCTTTCTTT.